The rows below give T cell receptor beta chains drawn from one sample of a study of blood T cell repertoires in COVID-19. Some clones are missing from TCRdb's copy, which holds only in-frame ones; the method was immunoSEQ multiplex PCR. This table holds about 180,000 clones, around 80% found once. The sequencing sample was made of peripheral blood. The receptors derive from an elderly woman with COVID-19, enrolled during active disease. Both conserved end residues are part of each CDR3. D genes are given only for firm matches. Rows give clone size only sometimes, using once, few, many, or a class for an expanded clone.

size: once
D: -
J: TRBJ2-7
V: TRBV11-2
CDR3: CASSLEGAGYEQYF
DNA: TGTGCCAGCAGCTTAGAGGGGGCGGGCTACGAGCAGTACTTC

size: -
D: TRBD1
J: TRBJ1-1
V: TRBV24-1
CDR3: CATSDPRDRGYAFF
DNA: TGTGCCACCAGTGATCCCCGGGACAGGGGATACGCTTTCTTT

size: -
D: -
J: TRBJ1-1
V: TRBV18
CDR3: CASSAGDGDTEAFF
DNA: TGTGCCAGCTCAGCCGGGGATGGGGACACTGAAGCTTTCTTT

size: -
D: TRBD2
J: TRBJ2-3
V: TRBV5-1
CDR3: CASSWTSKGDTQYF
DNA: TGCGCCAGCAGCTGGACTAGTAAAGGCGATACGCAGTATTTT

size: few
D: TRBD1
J: TRBJ1-2
V: TRBV7-9
CDR3: CASSPRGGQGTGGYTF
DNA: TGTGCCAGCAGCCCCCGTGGGGGACAGGGGACGGGCGGCTACACCTTC

size: -
D: TRBD1
J: TRBJ2-1
V: TRBV18
CDR3: CASSPPGTALYNEQFF
DNA: TGTGCCAGCTCGCCACCCGGGACAGCTTTATACAATGAGCAGTTCTTC

size: few
D: TRBD1
J: TRBJ1-3
V: TRBV6-2/TRBV6-3
CDR3: CASSVKGASGNTIYF
DNA: TGTGCCAGCAGTGTTAAGGGGGCCTCTGGAAACACCATATATTTT

size: -
D: TRBD2
J: TRBJ2-3
V: TRBV19
CDR3: CASRGRGRASDTQYF
DNA: TGTGCCAGTAGAGGGAGGGGTCGGGCTTCAGATACGCAGTATTTT

size: -
D: TRBD1
J: TRBJ1-1
V: TRBV27
CDR3: CASGDRQGHTEAFF
DNA: TGTGCCAGCGGGGACAGACAGGGACACACTGAAGCTTTCTTT

size: -
D: -
J: TRBJ2-3
V: TRBV28
CDR3: CASSFGLPSTDTQYF
DNA: TGTGCCAGCAGTTTTGGACTGCCTAGCACAGATACGCAGTATTTT

size: -
D: -
J: TRBJ2-7
V: TRBV21-1
CDR3: CASSKATSQFYEQYF
DNA: TGTGCCAGCAGCAAAGCGACTAGCCAGTTCTACGAGCAGTACTTC

size: -
D: -
J: TRBJ2-7
V: TRBV10-3
CDR3: CAISFGQYEQYF
DNA: TGTGCCATCAGCTTCGGACAGTACGAGCAGTACTTC

size: -
D: TRBD1
J: TRBJ1-2
V: TRBV10-3
CDR3: CATLEGTGGGYTF
DNA: TGTGCCACCCTTGAAGGGACAGGGGGTGGCTACACCTTC

size: once
D: -
J: TRBJ2-2
V: TRBV6-5
CDR3: CASRGTPGELFF
DNA: TGTGCCAGCAGGGGGACTCCGGGGGAGCTGTTTTTT

size: few
D: TRBD1
J: TRBJ1-3
V: TRBV9
CDR3: CASRRTGGTTIYF
DNA: TGTGCCAGCAGGAGGACAGGGGGCACGACCATATATTTT

size: -
D: -
J: TRBJ2-7
V: TRBV5-5
CDR3: CASSLTNYEQYF
DNA: TGTGCCAGCAGCTTGACTAACTACGAGCAGTACTTC

size: -
D: TRBD1
J: TRBJ1-1
V: TRBV3-1/TRBV3-2
CDR3: CASSQADRGCPNTEAFF
DNA: TGTGCCAGCAGCCAAGCGGACAGGGGCTGTCCGAACACTGAAGCTTTCTTT

size: few
D: -
J: TRBJ2-3
V: TRBV18
CDR3: CASSPGAYTDTQYF
DNA: TGTGCCAGCTCACCTGGGGCTTACACAGATACGCAGTATTTT

size: -
D: -
J: TRBJ1-1
V: TRBV13
CDR3: CASSQQGYPYENTEAFF
DNA: TGTGCCAGCAGTCAACAGGGATATCCATATGAGAACACTGAAGCTTTCTTT

size: -
D: -
J: TRBJ1-4
V: TRBV2
CDR3: CASSGQGNEKLFF
DNA: TGTGCCAGCAGTGGGCAGGGGAATGAAAAACTGTTTTTT

size: -
D: -
J: TRBJ2-5
V: TRBV12-3/TRBV12-4
CDR3: CASSLSRQTQYF
DNA: TGTGCCAGCAGTTTGTCCCGTCAGACCCAGTACTTC

size: -
D: TRBD1
J: TRBJ2-7
V: TRBV6-5
CDR3: CASKTTGGVYEQYF
DNA: TGTGCCAGCAAAACGACAGGGGGCGTCTACGAGCAGTACTTC

size: -
D: -
J: TRBJ1-3
V: TRBV16
CDR3: CASSRAGQKSGNTIYF
DNA: TGTGCCAGCAGCCGGGCAGGGCAGAAATCTGGAAACACCATATATTTT

size: few
D: -
J: TRBJ1-5
V: TRBV4-2
CDR3: CASSQRVNQPQHF
DNA: TGTGCCAGCAGCCAGAGAGTGAATCAGCCCCAGCATTTT

size: -
D: TRBD1
J: TRBJ1-2
V: TRBV5-4
CDR3: CASSLTGVAYGYTF
DNA: TGTGCCAGCAGCTTAACAGGGGTCGCCTATGGCTACACCTTC

size: once
D: TRBD1
J: TRBJ2-6
V: TRBV15
CDR3: CATSRVRGPNSGANVLTF
DNA: TGTGCCACCAGCAGAGTCAGGGGGCCCAACTCTGGGGCCAACGTCCTGACTTTC

size: -
D: TRBD1
J: TRBJ1-3
V: TRBV30
CDR3: CARKQGARGGNTIYF
DNA: TGTGCTCGGAAACAGGGGGCAAGGGGCGGAAACACCATATATTTT

size: -
D: -
J: TRBJ2-1
V: TRBV19
CDR3: CASSIGDSSYNEQFF
DNA: TGTGCCAGTAGTATAGGGGACTCCTCCTACAATGAGCAGTTCTTC

size: -
D: -
J: TRBJ2-1
V: TRBV7-6
CDR3: CASSLGQVPYNEQFF
DNA: TGTGCCAGCAGCTTAGGACAGGTACCTTACAATGAGCAGTTCTTC

size: -
D: TRBD2
J: TRBJ2-7
V: TRBV7-7
CDR3: CASSLASGAGYEQYF
DNA: TGTGCTAGCAGCTTAGCCAGCGGGGCAGGCTACGAGCAGTACTTC

size: -
D: -
J: TRBJ1-3
V: TRBV21-1
CDR3: CASSKAIGNTIYF
DNA: TGTGCCAGCAGCAAAGCTATCGGAAACACCATATATTTT

size: -
D: -
J: TRBJ2-7
V: TRBV18
CDR3: CASSPSGTLGYEQYF
DNA: TGTGCCAGCTCACCCTCCGGGACACTAGGCTACGAGCAGTACTTC

size: -
D: -
J: TRBJ1-1
V: TRBV6-5
CDR3: CASSYLRNTEAFF
DNA: TGTGCCAGCAGTTATCTCAGGAACACTGAAGCTTTCTTT